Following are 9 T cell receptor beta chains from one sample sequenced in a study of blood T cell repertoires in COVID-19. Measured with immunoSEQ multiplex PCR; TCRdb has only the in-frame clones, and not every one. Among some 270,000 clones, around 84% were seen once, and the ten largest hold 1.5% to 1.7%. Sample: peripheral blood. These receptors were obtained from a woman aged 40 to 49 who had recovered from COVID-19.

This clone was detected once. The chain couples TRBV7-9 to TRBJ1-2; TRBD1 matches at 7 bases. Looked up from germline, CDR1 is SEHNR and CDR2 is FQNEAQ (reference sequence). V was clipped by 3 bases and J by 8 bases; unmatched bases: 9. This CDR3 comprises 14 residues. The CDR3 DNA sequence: TGTGCCAGCAGCTTGAACTACAGGGGTGGGGGCTACACCTTC. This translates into CASSLNYRGGGYTF.

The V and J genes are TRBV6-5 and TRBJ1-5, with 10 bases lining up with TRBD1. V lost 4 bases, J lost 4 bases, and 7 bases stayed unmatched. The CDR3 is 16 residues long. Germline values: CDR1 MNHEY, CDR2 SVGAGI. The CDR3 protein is CASSSLTGGRNQPQHF. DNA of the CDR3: TGTGCCAGCAGTTCACTGACAGGGGGCAGGAATCAGCCCCAGCATTTT.

Written as DNA, the CDR3 is TGTGCCTGGAGTGTGGTCACAGATGGCTACACCTTC. The encoded protein is CAWSVVTDGYTF. The V gene is TRBV30, the J gene TRBJ1-2; no clear D. The germline CDR1 and CDR2 sequences are GTSNPN and SVGIG (reference sequence). This CDR3 region has 12 residues. With 0 bases removed from V and 6 bases from J, the gap between germline ends came to 8 bases.

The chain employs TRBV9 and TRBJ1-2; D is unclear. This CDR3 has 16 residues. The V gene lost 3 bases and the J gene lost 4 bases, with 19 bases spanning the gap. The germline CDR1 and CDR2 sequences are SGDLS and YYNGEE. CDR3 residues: CASSGAPRGKGYGYTF. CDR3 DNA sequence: TGTGCCAGCAGCGGAGCACCACGGGGTAAAGGCTATGGCTACACCTTC.

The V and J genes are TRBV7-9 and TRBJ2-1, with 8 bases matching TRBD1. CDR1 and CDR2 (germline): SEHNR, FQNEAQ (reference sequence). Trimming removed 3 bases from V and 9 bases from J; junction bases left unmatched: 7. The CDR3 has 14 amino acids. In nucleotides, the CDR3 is TGTGCCAGCAGCTTCACAGGGGGAGAAGGTGAGCAGTTCTTC. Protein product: CASSFTGGEGEQFF. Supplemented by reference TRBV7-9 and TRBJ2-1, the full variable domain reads DTGVSQNPRHKITKRGQNVTFRCDPISEHNRLYWYRQTLGQGPEFLTYFQNEAQLEKSRLLSDRFSAERPKGSFSTLEIQRTEQGDSAMYLCASSFTGGEGEQFFGPGTRLTVL.

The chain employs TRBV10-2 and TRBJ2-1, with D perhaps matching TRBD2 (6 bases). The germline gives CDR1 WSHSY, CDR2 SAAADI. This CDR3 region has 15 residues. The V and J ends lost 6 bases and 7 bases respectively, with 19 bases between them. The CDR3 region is CASRPRGGVGNEQFF. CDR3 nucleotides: TGCGCCAGCAGACCCCGGGGCGGGGTAGGGAATGAGCAGTTCTTC.

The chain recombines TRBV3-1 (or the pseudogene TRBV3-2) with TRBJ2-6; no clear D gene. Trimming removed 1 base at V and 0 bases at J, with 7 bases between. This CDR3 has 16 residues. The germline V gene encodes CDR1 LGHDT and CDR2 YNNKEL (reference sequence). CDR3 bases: TGTGCCAGCAGCCAAGGCGGCTCCTCTGGGGCCAACGTCCTGACTTTC. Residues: CASSQGGSSGANVLTF.

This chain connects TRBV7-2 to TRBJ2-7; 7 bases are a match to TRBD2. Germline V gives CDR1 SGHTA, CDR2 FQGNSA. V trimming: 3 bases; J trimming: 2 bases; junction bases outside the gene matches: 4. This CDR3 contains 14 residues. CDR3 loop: CASSFGTTTYEQYF. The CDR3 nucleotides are TGTGCCAGCAGCTTCGGGACTACAACCTACGAGCAGTACTTC.

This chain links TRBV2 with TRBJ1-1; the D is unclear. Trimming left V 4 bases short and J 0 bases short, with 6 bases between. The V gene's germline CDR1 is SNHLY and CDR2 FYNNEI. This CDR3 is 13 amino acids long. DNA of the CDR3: TGTGCCAGCAGTGGGGCAGTGAACACTGAAGCTTTCTTT. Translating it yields CASSGAVNTEAFF.